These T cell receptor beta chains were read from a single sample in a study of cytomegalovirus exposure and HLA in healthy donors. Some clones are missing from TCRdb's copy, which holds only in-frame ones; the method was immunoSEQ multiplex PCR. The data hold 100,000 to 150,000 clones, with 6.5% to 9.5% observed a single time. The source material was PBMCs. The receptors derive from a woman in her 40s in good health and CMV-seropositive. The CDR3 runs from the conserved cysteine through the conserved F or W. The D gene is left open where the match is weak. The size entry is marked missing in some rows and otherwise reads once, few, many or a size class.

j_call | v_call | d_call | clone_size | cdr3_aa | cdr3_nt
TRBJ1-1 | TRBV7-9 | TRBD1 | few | CASSSRPLRDSQMNTEAFF | TGTGCCAGCAGCTCTCGACCGCTCCGGGACAGCCAAATGAACACTGAAGCTTTCTTT
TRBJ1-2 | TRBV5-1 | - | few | CASSLKGDYGYTF | TGCGCCAGCAGCTTGAAGGGGGACTATGGCTACACCTTC
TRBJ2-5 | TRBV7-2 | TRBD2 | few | CASSLDSGVWETQYF | TGTGCCAGCAGCTTAGATAGCGGGGTATGGGAGACCCAGTACTTC
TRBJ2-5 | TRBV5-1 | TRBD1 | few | CASSSGGPETQYF | TGCGCCAGCAGCTCAGGGGGTCCGGAGACCCAGTACTTC
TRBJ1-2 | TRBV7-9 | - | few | CASSSGVVEGYTF | TGTGCCAGCAGCTCCGGGGTGGTGGAGGGCTACACCTTC
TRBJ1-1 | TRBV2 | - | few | CASSLQGLGGLNTEAFF | TGTGCCAGCAGCCTACAGGGACTAGGGGGACTGAACACTGAAGCTTTCTTT
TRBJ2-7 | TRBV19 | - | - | CASSSPRLHGAYEQYF | TGTGCCAGTAGCTCCCCACGATTGCACGGGGCCTACGAGCAGTACTTC
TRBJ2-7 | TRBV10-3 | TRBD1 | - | CAISESGQQAYEQYF | TGTGCCATCAGTGAGTCGGGACAGCAAGCCTACGAGCAGTACTTC
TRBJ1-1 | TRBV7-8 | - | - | CASNKGRTNTEAFF | TGTGCCAGCAACAAAGGGAGGACGAACACTGAAGCTTTCTTT
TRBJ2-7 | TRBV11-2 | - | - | CASSLGPGTYEQYF | TGTGCCAGCAGCTTAGGTCCGGGAACCTACGAGCAGTACTTC
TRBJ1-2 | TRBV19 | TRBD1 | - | CASKDRDYGYTF | TGTGCCAGTAAGGACAGGGACTATGGCTACACCTTC
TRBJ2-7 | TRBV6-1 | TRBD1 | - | CASTHDRGRDEQYF | TGTGCCAGCACCCATGACAGGGGGCGCGACGAGCAGTACTTC
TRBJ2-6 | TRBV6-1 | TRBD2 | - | CASSGPWGGISSGANVLTF | TGTGCCAGCAGTGGGCCCTGGGGGGGGATAAGCTCTGGGGCCAACGTCCTGACTTTC
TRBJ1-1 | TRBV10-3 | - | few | CAISEYEGLGTEAFF | TGTGCCATCAGTGAGTATGAGGGACTTGGAACTGAAGCTTTCTTT
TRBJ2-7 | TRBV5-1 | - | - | CASSLSRREPIRQYF | TGCGCCAGCAGCTTGAGCCGCCGGGAGCCAATCCGGCAGTACTTC
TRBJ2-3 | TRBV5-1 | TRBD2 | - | CASSFAGGTDTQYF | TGCGCCAGCAGCTTCGCGGGGGGCACAGATACGCAGTATTTT
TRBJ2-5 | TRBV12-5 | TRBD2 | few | CASGAGGPYGETQYF | TGTGCTAGTGGTGCGGGGGGGCCCTATGGAGAGACCCAGTACTTC
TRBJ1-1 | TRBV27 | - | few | CASSLRGPNTEAFF | TGTGCCAGCAGTTTACGAGGCCCTAACACTGAAGCTTTCTTT
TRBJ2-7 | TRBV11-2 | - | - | CASSARGDLYEQYF | TGTGCCAGCAGCGCCAGGGGGGACCTGTACGAGCAGTACTTC
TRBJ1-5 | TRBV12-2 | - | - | CASRLVRDRRMPQHF | TGTGCAAGTCGCTTAGTTAGGGACAGGAGAATGCCCCAGCATTTT
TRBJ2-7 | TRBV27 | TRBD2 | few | CASSFGTSEQYF | TGTGCCAGCAGTTTCGGGACTAGCGAGCAGTACTTC
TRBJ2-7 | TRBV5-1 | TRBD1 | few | CASSLGNRGEAYEQYF | TGCGCCAGCAGCTTGGGTAACAGGGGGGAAGCCTACGAGCAGTACTTC
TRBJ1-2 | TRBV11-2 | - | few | CASSFAGGYGYTF | TGTGCCAGCAGCTTTGCCGGGGGCTATGGCTACACCTTC
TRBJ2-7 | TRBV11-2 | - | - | CASSSQYEQYF | TGTGCCAGCAGCTCCCAGTACGAGCAGTACTTC
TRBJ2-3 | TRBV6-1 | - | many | CASSQGVGTQYF | TGTGCCAGCAGCCAAGGAGTAGGTACGCAGTATTTT
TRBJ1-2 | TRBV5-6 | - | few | CASTRTAGYGYTF | TGTGCCAGCACCAGGACAGCCGGATATGGCTACACCTTC
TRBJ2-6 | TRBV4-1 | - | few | CASSQDPTSGANVLTF | TGTGCCAGCAGCCAAGATCCCACATCTGGGGCCAACGTCCTGACTTTC
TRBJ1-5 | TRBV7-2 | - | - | CASSLVSRGGNQPQHF | TGTGCCAGCAGCTTAGTAAGCAGGGGAGGCAATCAGCCCCAGCATTTT
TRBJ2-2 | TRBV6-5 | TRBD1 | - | CASSNRGWHAGELFF | TGTGCCAGCAGCAACAGGGGGTGGCACGCCGGGGAGCTGTTTTTT
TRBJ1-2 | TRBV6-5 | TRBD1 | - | CASRTGTAAGYTF | TGTGCCAGCAGAACCGGGACAGCGGCTGGCTACACCTTC
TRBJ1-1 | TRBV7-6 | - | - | CASSLEGGRGKVAFF | TGTGCCAGCAGCTTAGAGGGGGGGAGGGGAAAAGTGGCTTTCTTT
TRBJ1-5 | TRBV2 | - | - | CASSVGRNQPQHF | TGTGCCAGCAGTGTGGGCCGGAATCAGCCCCAGCATTTT
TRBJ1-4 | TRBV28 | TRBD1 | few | CASSIQGWNNEKLFF | TGTGCCAGCAGTATACAGGGGTGGAATAATGAAAAACTGTTTTTT
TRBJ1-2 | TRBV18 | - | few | CASSPTGVHGYTF | TGTGCCAGCTCACCAACGGGGGTCCATGGCTACACCTTC
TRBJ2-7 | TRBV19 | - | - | CASSSAGWSYEQYF | TGTGCCAGTAGTTCGGCAGGGTGGTCCTACGAGCAGTACTTC
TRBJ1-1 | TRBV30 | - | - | CAWSGRTEHEAFF | TGTGCCTGGAGTGGAAGGACAGAACATGAAGCTTTCTTT
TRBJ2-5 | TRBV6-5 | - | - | CASSYQGSGTQYF | TGTGCCAGCAGTTACCAGGGAAGTGGGACCCAGTACTTC
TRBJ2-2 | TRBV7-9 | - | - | CASSVGLSNTGELFF | TGTGCCAGCAGCGTCGGACTATCGAACACCGGGGAGCTGTTTTTT